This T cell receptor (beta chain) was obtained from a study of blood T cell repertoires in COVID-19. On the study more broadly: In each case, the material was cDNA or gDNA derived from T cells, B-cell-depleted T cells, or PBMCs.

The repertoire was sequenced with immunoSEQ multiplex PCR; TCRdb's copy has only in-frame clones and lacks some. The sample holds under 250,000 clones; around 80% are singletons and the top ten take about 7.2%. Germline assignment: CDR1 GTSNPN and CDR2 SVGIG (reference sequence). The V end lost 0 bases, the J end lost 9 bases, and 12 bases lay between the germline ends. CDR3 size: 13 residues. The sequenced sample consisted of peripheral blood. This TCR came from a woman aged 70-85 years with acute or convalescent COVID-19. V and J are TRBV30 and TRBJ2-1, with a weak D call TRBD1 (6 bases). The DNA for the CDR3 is TGTGCCTGGAGTGTACAGGGCGGTACTGAGCAGTTCTTC. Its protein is CAWSVQGGTEQFF.